This TCR beta chain came from a study of blood T cell repertoires in COVID-19. About the research overall: PBMCs, B-cell-depleted T cells, or T cells were the source of the cDNA or gDNA that made up the material.

The junction had 12 bases not matched to a gene; V was cut back by 4 bases and J by 7 bases. This CDR3 contains 15 residues. Germline assignment: CDR1 SQVTM and CDR2 ANQGSEA. Original data processing: Scientists estimated how many nucleated cells there were by amplifying reference gene primers. Sequencing used immunoSEQ multiplex PCR; TCRdb keeps in-frame clones, though not all of them. For V, J and clone size, that table is used; D and trimming come from the DNA. The sample lists around 160,000 clones; more than 75% were seen once. This sequence joins TRBV29-1 and TRBJ1-1; 10 bases match TRBD1. Source material: peripheral blood. The clonotype comes from a man between 18 and 35 years old with acute or convalescent COVID-19. CDR3 sequence: CSVVSPFGDRGEAFF. The CDR3 nucleotides read TGCAGCGTTGTTTCGCCGTTTGGGGACAGGGGTGAAGCTTTCTTT.